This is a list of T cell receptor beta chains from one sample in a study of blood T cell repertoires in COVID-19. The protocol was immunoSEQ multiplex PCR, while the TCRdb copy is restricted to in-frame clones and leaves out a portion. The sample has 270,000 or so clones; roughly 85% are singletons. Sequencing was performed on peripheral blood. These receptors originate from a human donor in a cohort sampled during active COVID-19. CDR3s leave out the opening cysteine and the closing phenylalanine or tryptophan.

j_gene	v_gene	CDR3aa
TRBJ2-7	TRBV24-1	ATSSGSSYEQY
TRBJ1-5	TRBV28	ASRSTGTGGSPQH
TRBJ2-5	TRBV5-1	ASSLFAGEPQY
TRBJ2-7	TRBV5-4	ASTLQGAEEQY
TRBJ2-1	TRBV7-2	ASSLSSSHNEQF
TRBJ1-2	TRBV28	ASSSSGGRVNLYGYT
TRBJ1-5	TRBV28	ASGQGANQPQH
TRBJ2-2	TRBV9	ASSVTSGGTGELF
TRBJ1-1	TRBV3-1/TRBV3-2	ASSRGENTEAF
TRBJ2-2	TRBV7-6	ASSRGLSNTGELF
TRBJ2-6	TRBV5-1	ASSTGQPSGANVLT
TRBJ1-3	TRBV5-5	ASRIGILSGNTIY
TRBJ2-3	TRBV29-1	SVATGTSTDTQY
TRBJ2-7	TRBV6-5	ASSPGTALREQY
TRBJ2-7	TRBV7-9	ASSEDFYEQY
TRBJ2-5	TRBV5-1	ASSLRLAGRQETQY
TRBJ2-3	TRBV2	ASIEPGLAGTDTQY
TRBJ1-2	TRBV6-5	ASSRDSLYYGYT
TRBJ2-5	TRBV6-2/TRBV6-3	ASSYALVASGRAGQETQY
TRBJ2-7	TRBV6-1	ASSEAPSGPYEQY
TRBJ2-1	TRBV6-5	ALSVTYNEQF
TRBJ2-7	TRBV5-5	ASSLQGYNYEQY
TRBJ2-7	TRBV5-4	ASSFSGSEQY
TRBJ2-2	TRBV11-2	ASSSLRGGAGELF
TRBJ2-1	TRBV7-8	ASSFRRPGGHEQF
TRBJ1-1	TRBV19	ASTLKVGGLPEAF
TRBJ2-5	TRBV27	ASSRLTGQETQY
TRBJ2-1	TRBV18	ASSPHLGGEQF
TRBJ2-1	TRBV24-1	ATQREGRPPYNEQF
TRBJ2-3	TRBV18	ASSPPRSGSGTDTQY
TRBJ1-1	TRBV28	ASSPGTGRNTEAF
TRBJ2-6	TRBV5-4	ASSFGTGGFGANVLT
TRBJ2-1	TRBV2	ASSEARAGGHNEQF
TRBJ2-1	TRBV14	ASSQAWTRQNEQF
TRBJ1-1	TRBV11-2	ASSLHRVAEAF
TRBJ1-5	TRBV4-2	ASSQDGGDRVSQPQH
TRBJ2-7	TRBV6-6	ASSYLGTLAYEQY
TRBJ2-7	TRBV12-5	ASGLQLAGEAYEQY